This TCR beta chain was recovered during a study of OX40 agonist ivuxolimab in advanced cancers. Overall study context: Those treated in dose escalation had hepatocellular carcinoma, melanoma, renal cell cancer or head and neck cancer.

Study-level findings and limits: Several nonresponders also turned out to have low normalized T-cell clonal expansion.

Regarding this clone: The target antigen is unknown.

Prior autoimmune disease or systemic immunosuppression barred patients. The length of the CDR3 is 16 residues. Trimming cost V 4 bases and J 2 bases, with 15 bases left between them. Germline lookup yields CDR1 SGHDT and CDR2 YYEEEE. Clones were read by immunoSEQ multiplex PCR, and TCRdb kept only the in-frame ones, dropping some. The sample has some 50,000 clones; roughly 84% are singletons. The sample in question was CD4+ or CD8+ T cells sorted from blood, obtained in a trial of the OX40 agonist ivuxolimab. The chain recombines TRBV5-6 with TRBJ2-2; D is possibly TRBD1 (6 bases). This receptor was identified in an adult with an advanced solid tumor such as melanoma, head and neck, liver or kidney cancer. The CDR3 nucleotides are TGTGCCAGCAGCACGAACAGGGTTTTCAACACCGGGGAGCTGTTTTTT. It yields the protein CASSTNRVFNTGELFF.